This T cell receptor beta chain came from a study of chemoradiotherapy in HPV16-positive cancers. Findings of the study overall: Better recurrence-free survival went with HPV-responsive T-cell expansion in HPV16-positive patients.

This clone was detected only a few times. The antigen remains undetermined. Repertoires were sampled repeatedly during chemoradiotherapy. Sequencing used immunoSEQ multiplex PCR; TCRdb keeps in-frame clones, though not all of them. The repertoire consists of about 8,900 clones, with roughly 70% occurring once and the leading ten covering about 10%. The clonotype was recovered from a human donor with HPV-associated anogenital cancer. The material was obtained from a patient who underwent chemoradiotherapy.

The CDR3 region is CASRNSAYEQYF. CDR3 coding DNA: TGTGCCAGCAGAAACTCCGCCTACGAGCAGTACTTC. The chain is built from TRBV27 and TRBJ2-7; D is undetermined. Trimming stripped 6 bases from V and 2 bases from J, with 8 bases between. Per the germline V gene, CDR1 is MNHEY and CDR2 is SMNVEV (reference sequence). The length of the CDR3 is 12 residues.